This entry is about one TCR beta chain. The data are from a study of blood T cell repertoires in COVID-19. About the research overall: Donors in the United States, Italy and Spain gave samples during acute or convalescent COVID-19. The analysed material was cDNA or gDNA that came from T cells, B-cell-depleted T cells, or PBMCs.

In the original analysis: From reference gene primer amplification, estimates of nucleated cell counts were derived. Libraries were prepared by immunoSEQ multiplex PCR; TCRdb keeps only in-frame clonotypes and omits some of them. V and J calls and clone size are as listed in that table; D and trimming were resolved from the DNA. The profile shows some 230,000 clones, about 86% of them singletons. Germline V gene lookup returns CDR1 LGHDT and CDR2 YNNKEL (reference sequence). The germline V and J ends were trimmed by 4 bases and 4 bases, with 11 bases remaining between them. This CDR3 is built from 14 residues.

The rearrangement uses TRBV3-1 (or the pseudogene TRBV3-2) and TRBJ1-5; a weak D match, TRBD1 (6 bases). The receptor was isolated from a woman under 40 who had recovered from COVID-19. What was sequenced was peripheral blood. In DNA form, the CDR3 reads TGTGCCAGCAGCCCCCGACAGGAGAATCAGCCCCAGCATTTT. It codes for CASSPRQENQPQHF.